This T cell receptor beta chain was captured by sequencing in a study of cytomegalovirus exposure and HLA in healthy donors. The PCR had 60 Vbeta and 13 Jbeta primers. The repertoire was sequenced with immunoSEQ multiplex PCR; TCRdb's copy has only in-frame clones and lacks some. This table has around 150,000 clones, over 70% appearing once. V dropped 5 bases and J dropped 9; count of bases not matched to a gene: 15. This CDR3 has 15 amino acids. From germline, CDR1 is MNHEY and CDR2 SMNVEV (reference sequence). Study results and limitations: Presence/absence analyses assumed roughly uniform sequencing depth across donors, which may not hold. As was reported, the HLA-A and HLA-B alleles of most subjects were accurately predicted from TCR beta sequences. Certain sequence variants were highly shared and formed a cluster, and this cluster was likely a sequencing artifact. The later analysis indicated that the majority of CMV-associated TCR beta chains appeared HLA-restricted.

A word on this clone: Antigen unknown.

The sample taken for sequencing was PBMCs. The chain recombines TRBV27 with TRBJ2-5; 7 positions agree with TRBD2. The receptor comes from a woman aged 40 to 49 in good health and CMV-seronegative. CDR3 coding DNA: TGTGCCAGCAGTCGGGAGGCTTTGGCTGATGAGGCCCAGTACTTC. This translates into CASSREALADEAQYF.